The 14 T cell receptor beta chains reported below all come from one sample, sequenced in a study of T-cell reconstitution after alpha-beta-depleted transplantation in children. Researchers prepared the TCRbeta library using unique molecular identifiers, the study reports. TCRdb re-derived calls from the PCR reads in MiXCR, one entry per CDR3 protein. This table holds 400,000 to 550,000 distinct CDR3 sequences, 8% to 11% found once. The specimen was PBMCs, collected before TCRalphabeta/CD19-depleted stem cell transplant. All receptors come from a child aged 2-15 years with inherited bone marrow failure, due to receive a stem cell transplant.

This clonotype has more than one count but fewer than ten. This chain joins TRBV2 and TRBJ2-7; D might be TRBD2 (5 bases). In germline, CDR1 is SNHLY, CDR2 FYNNEI. The CDR3 has 14 residues. V was pared by 10 bases and J by 6 bases, with 22 bases between. For the CDR3, the DNA is TGTGCCATCCCCTCGGCGCCGTCGAGCGGCGAGCAGTACTTC. This codes for CAIPSAPSSGEQYF.

This clonotype was detected ten times or more. V and J are TRBV10-3 and TRBJ2-1; perhaps D is TRBD1 or TRBD2 (5 bases each). V lost 6 bases and J 8 bases, leaving 17 bases between the germline ends. The CDR3 runs 14 residues. Germline V lookup: CDR1 ENHRY, CDR2 SYGVKD. The CDR3 DNA reads as TGTGCCATCAGCCCGGGACCGCGTGTGTATGAGCAGTTCTTC. Residues: CAISPGPRVYEQFF.

This clonotype was counted ten times or more. V is TRBV7-2 and J is TRBJ2-7; a weak D match, TRBD2 (6 bases). The CDR3 has 13 amino acids. V was trimmed by 3 bases and J by 7 bases, leaving 13 bases between them. Germline V gene data show CDR1 as SGHTA and CDR2 as FQGNSA. DNA for the CDR3: TGTGCCAGCAGCTTCGGGGGAATGGGTGAGCAGTACTTC. Its protein product is CASSFGGMGEQYF.

This clonotype appeared many times. This chain connects TRBV2 to TRBJ1-1; D may be TRBD1 (5 bases). Per the germline V gene, CDR1 is SNHLY and CDR2 is FYNNEI. The V end lost 7 bases, the J end lost 4 bases, and 10 bases lay between the germline ends. CDR3 length equals 12 residues. The CDR3 DNA follows: TGTGCCAGCATTGGGAGGGGCACTGAAGCTTTCTTT. It translates to CASIGRGTEAFF.

The gene calls are TRBV3-1 and TRBJ1-2; a weak D match, TRBD1 (5 bases). V lost 2 bases and J 6 bases, leaving 13 bases between the germline ends. Germline loops: CDR1 LGHDT, CDR2 YNNKEL (reference sequence). The CDR3 covers 14 residues. The CDR3 is CASSQRGREHGYTF. The CDR3 region has the DNA TGTGCCAGCAGCCAAAGGGGACGGGAGCATGGCTACACCTTC.

This clonotype was seen at least ten times. This chain uses TRBV7-2 with TRBJ1-5, with TRBD1 matching 11 bases. The CDR3 runs to 16 residues. Germline loops: CDR1 SGHTA, CDR2 FQGNSA. V lost 1 base to trimming and J lost 6 bases; unmatched junction nucleotides: 5. CDR3 sequence (DNA): TGTGCCAGCAGCTTAGGGTCGGACAGGGGGCTTCAGCCCCAGCATTTT. Its protein is CASSLGSDRGLQPQHF.

The chain joins TRBV11-2 to TRBJ2-7; possibly TRBD2 for D (5 bases). The CDR3 is 14 amino acids. Per germline, CDR1 SGHAT and CDR2 FQNNGV. V lost 5 bases and J 0 bases, leaving 11 bases between the germline ends. The chain's CDR3 is CASSALGSSYEQYF. DNA for the CDR3: TGTGCCAGCAGCGCTTTGGGGAGCTCCTACGAGCAGTACTTC.

Regarding this clonotype: A read error may be the cause here, since a much bigger clone is one base away. The J gene is TRBJ2-7, the V gene TRBV6-5; TRBD2 agrees at 7 bases. The V and J ends lost 6 bases and 0 bases, in that order; junction bases with no gene match: 5. Germline assignment: CDR1 MNHEY and CDR2 SVGAGI. CDR3 length: 14 amino acids. The CDR3 DNA sequence: TGTGCCAGCAGGTTAACTAGCGCCTCCTACGAGCAGTACTTC. Residues: CASRLTSASYEQYF.

There are many counts of this clonotype. V is TRBV5-1 and J is TRBJ2-5; 10 positions match TRBD1. The CDR3 extends over 15 amino acids. Unmatched junction bases numbered 7, after V lost 3 bases and J lost 5 bases. Looked up from germline, CDR1 is SGHRS and CDR2 is YFSETQ. DNA of the CDR3: TGCGCCAGCAGCTCCCGGGACAGGGGATCGGAGACCCAGTACTTC. Protein product: CASSSRDRGSETQYF.

This clonotype showed up many times. This chain connects TRBV28 to TRBJ2-7; D ambiguous. This CDR3 has 15 amino acids. Germline CDR1 and CDR2: MDHEN and SYDVKM. With 3 bases removed from V and 3 bases from J, the gap between germline ends came to 15 bases. In DNA form, the CDR3 reads TGTGCCAGCAGTTTCGGAACTCGGCCCTACTACGAGCAGTACTTC. Translated, it gives CASSFGTRPYYEQYF.

This clonotype was counted at least ten times. The chain combines TRBV12-3 or TRBV12-4 with TRBJ1-2; perhaps TRBD1 as D (5 bases). V was pared by 6 bases and J by 7 bases, with 12 bases between. The CDR3 runs 12 residues. The CDR3: CASSSRDGGYTF. For the CDR3, the DNA is TGTGCCAGCAGCAGCCGGGACGGTGGCTACACCTTC.

Notes on this clonotype: This sequence may be a read error, since a much larger clone differs from it by one base. J is TRBJ2-3 and V is TRBV6-6, with no clear D. Germline-derived CDR1 and CDR2 are MNHNY and SVGAGI (reference sequence). Trimming pared 2 bases from V and 5 bases from J, leaving 8 bases between. This CDR3 has 13 amino acids. For the CDR3, the DNA is TGTGCCAGCAGTTACCGGGCAGGAGATACGCAGTATTTT. Translating it yields CASSYRAGDTQYF.

V usage is TRBV19 and J usage is TRBJ1-1; no firm D call. The ends were cut back, 4 bases at V and 4 bases at J, with 7 bases in the middle. In germline, CDR1 is LNHDA, CDR2 SQIVND (reference sequence). This CDR3 has 12 amino acids. DNA of the CDR3: TGTGCCAGTAGTAACCCCATCACTGAAGCTTTCTTT. The encoded protein is CASSNPITEAFF.

The table lists this clonotype with many counts. The V gene is TRBV4-3, the J gene TRBJ1-4, with 8 nucleotides matching TRBD1. Looked up from germline, CDR1 is LGHNA and CDR2 is YSLEER. This CDR3 has 16 amino acids. The ends lost 3 bases at V and 7 bases at J; junction bases unmatched: 10. The CDR3, as DNA: TGCGCCAGCAGCCAGCACACGACAGGGGCGAGTGAAAAACTGTTTTTT. It translates to CASSQHTTGASEKLFF.